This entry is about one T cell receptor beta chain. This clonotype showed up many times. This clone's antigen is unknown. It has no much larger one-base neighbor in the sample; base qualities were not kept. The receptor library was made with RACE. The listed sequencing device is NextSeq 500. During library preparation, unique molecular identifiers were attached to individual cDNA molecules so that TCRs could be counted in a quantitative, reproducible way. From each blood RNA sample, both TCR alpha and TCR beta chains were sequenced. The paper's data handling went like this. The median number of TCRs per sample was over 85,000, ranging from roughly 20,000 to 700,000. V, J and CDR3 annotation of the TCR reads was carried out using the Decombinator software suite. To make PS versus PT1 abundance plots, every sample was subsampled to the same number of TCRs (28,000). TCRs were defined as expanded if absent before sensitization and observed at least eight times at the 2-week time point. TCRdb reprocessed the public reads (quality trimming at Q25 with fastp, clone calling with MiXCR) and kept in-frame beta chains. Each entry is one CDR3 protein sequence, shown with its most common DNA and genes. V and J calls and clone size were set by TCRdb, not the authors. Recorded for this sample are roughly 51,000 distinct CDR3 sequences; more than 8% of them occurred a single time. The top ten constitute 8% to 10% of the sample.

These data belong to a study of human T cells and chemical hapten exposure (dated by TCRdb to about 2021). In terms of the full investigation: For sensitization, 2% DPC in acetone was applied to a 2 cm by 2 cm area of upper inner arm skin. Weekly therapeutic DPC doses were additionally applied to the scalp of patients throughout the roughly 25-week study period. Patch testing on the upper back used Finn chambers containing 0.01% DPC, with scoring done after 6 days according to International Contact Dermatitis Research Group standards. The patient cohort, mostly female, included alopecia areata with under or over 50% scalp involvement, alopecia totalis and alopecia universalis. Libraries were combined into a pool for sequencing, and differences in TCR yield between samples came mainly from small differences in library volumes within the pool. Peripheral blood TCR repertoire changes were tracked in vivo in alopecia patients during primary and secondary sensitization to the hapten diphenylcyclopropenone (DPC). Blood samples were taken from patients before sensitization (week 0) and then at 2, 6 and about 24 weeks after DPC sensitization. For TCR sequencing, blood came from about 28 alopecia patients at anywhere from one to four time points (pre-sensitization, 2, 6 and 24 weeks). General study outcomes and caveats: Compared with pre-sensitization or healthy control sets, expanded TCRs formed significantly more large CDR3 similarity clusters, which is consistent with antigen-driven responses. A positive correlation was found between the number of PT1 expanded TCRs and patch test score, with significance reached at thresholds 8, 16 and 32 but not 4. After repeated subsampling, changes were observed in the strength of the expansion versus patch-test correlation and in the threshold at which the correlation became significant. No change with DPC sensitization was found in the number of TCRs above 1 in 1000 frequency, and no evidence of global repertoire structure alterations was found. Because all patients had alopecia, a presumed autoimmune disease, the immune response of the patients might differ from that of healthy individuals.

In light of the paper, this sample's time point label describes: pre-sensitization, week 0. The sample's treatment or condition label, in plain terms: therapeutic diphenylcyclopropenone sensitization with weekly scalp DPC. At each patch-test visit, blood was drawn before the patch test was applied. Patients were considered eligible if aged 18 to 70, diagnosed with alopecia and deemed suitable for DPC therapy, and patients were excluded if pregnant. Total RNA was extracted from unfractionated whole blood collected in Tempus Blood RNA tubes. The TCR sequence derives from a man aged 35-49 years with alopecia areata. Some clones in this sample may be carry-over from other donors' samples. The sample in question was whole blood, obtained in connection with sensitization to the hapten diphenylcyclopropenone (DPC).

The DNA reads TGTGCCAGCAGATCCGACAGGGAATCCTACGAGCAGTACTTC. This codes for CASRSDRESYEQYF. Recombination linked TRBV7-9 to TRBJ2-7, with 7 bases matching TRBD1. The CDR3 goes from the cysteine to the phenylalanine over 14 residues. This entry keeps only the CDR3 DNA: 42 bases, framed from base 1. The germline V end is reduced by 6 bases and the J end by 1 base; junction bases left unmatched: 6. CDR1 and CDR2, per the germline V gene (reference sequence), are SEHNR and FQNEAQ.